The rows below give T cell receptor beta chains drawn from one sample of a study of CD8+ T cells in alopecia areata. This table comes from immunoSEQ multiplex PCR, and its TCRdb copy is limited to in-frame clones, with some not included. Here the sample spans over 6,000 clones, 60% to 80% being singletons. The source material was skin, sampled at week 0. Receptors were obtained from a human donor with alopecia areata. CDR3s include the opening cysteine and the closing phenylalanine or tryptophan. D genes are given only for firm matches. The size of a clone is reported for some rows only, either as once, few or many, or as a class for expanded clones.

-	-	TRBJ1-5	TRBV4-1	TGCGCCAGCAGCCAAGGGGCGGGGAATCAGCCCCAGCATTTT	CASSQGAGNQPQHF
few	-	TRBJ2-5	TRBV29-1	TGCAGCGTTGCTCCGGCAGGTGGGGAGACCCAGTACTTC	CSVAPAGGETQYF
-	TRBD2	TRBJ2-1	TRBV4-3	TGCGCCAGCAGCCAAGGGACTAGCGGGGGGGTAGGTGAGCAGTTCTTC	CASSQGTSGGVGEQFF
-	-	TRBJ1-1	TRBV19	TGTGCCAGTAGTATCTGGCAAAACACTGAAGCTTTCTTT	CASSIWQNTEAFF
-	-	TRBJ2-2	TRBV7-6	TGTGCCAGCAGCTTAGCGGGGTCCGGGGAGCTGTTTTTT	CASSLAGSGELFF
-	-	TRBJ2-2	TRBV5-1	TGCGCCAGCAGCTTGGGAGGCGGGTCCGGGGAGCTGTTTTTT	CASSLGGGSGELFF
-	TRBD1	TRBJ2-7	TRBV10-1	TGCGCCAGCAGTGGAGGGGACAGGGGCAACGAGCAGTACTTC	CASSGGDRGNEQYF
-	-	TRBJ2-3	TRBV2	TGTGCCAGCTCGCTGAGGGCCCCCACAGATACGCAGTATTTT	CASSLRAPTDTQYF
-	-	TRBJ2-7	TRBV29-1	TGCAGCGCTGACGGGACGGACGGGATCAACTCCTACGAGCAGTACTTC	CSADGTDGINSYEQYF
few	-	TRBJ2-1	TRBV4-3	TGCGCCAGCAGCCAAGATCGGTGGAACAGCTACCATGAGCAGTTCTTC	CASSQDRWNSYHEQFF
-	-	TRBJ1-5	TRBV21-1	TGTGCCAATCCCCGGGACAGGGCTACTGATAGCAATCAGCCCCAGCATTTT	CANPRDRATDSNQPQHF
-	TRBD1	TRBJ1-2	TRBV5-1	TGCGCCAGCAGCGGTGGACAGGGGCCTTTCTATGGCTACACCTTC	CASSGGQGPFYGYTF
-	-	TRBJ1-2	TRBV2	TGTGCCGGCCTTTCAGAGCTACTTACTGATGGCTACACCTTC	CAGLSELLTDGYTF
once	TRBD1	TRBJ2-7	TRBV7-2	TGTGCCAGCAGCTTTGTAACAGGGGCCTACGAGCAGTACTTC	CASSFVTGAYEQYF
-	-	TRBJ1-2	TRBV9	TGTGCCAGCAGCCCTAGTCTGGGAGAAAATGGCTACACCTTC	CASSPSLGENGYTF
-	-	TRBJ2-1	TRBV4-3	TGCGCCAGCAGCCAAGGAAGGACAGCCAACAATGAGCAGTTCTTC	CASSQGRTANNEQFF
-	-	TRBJ1-1	TRBV5-1	TGCGCCAGCAGCTTGGCGGCAGGGCCCCCCATGAACACTGAAGCTTTCTTT	CASSLAAGPPMNTEAFF
few	TRBD2	TRBJ2-3	TRBV7-3	TGTGCCAGCAGCGATTCTGAGGTGGAGCGGGGGGGCACAGATACGCAGTATTTT	CASSDSEVERGGTDTQYF
-	-	TRBJ1-2	TRBV18	TGTGCCAGCTCACCACCTAGGGGGGCTAGTGGCTACACCTTC	CASSPPRGASGYTF
few	TRBD2	TRBJ2-3	TRBV11-2	TGTGCCAGCAGCTTGCATGGGGGGGACGCTAGAATCACAGATACGCAGTATTTT	CASSLHGGDARITDTQYF
-	-	TRBJ1-1	TRBV21-1	TGTGCCAGCAGCAAAGCGGGGGTGAACACTGAAGCTTTCTTT	CASSKAGVNTEAFF
-	TRBD1	TRBJ2-1	TRBV11-3	TGTGCCAGCAGCAAACCGGGACAGGGGCTGGACAATGAGCAGTTCTTC	CASSKPGQGLDNEQFF
-	TRBD1	TRBJ2-5	TRBV19	TGTGCCAGTGCTACAGGGGCGTTGGGACAAGAGACCCAGTACTTC	CASATGALGQETQYF
-	TRBD2	TRBJ2-1	TRBV18	TGTGCCAGCTCACCAGGACTAGCGGGACCCACTCGGGAGCAGTTCTTC	CASSPGLAGPTREQFF
-	TRBD1	TRBJ2-7	TRBV7-2	TGTGCCAGCAGCCCAGGACAGGCCGGCGAGCAGTACTTC	CASSPGQAGEQYF
large	-	TRBJ1-1	TRBV2	TGTGCCAGCAGTGAATCCTCGGGAGGTGAAGCTTTCTTT	CASSESSGGEAFF
-	-	TRBJ2-2	TRBV10-2	TGCGCCAGCAGTGAGACGGGGGGACAGGTGAACACCGGGGAGCTGTTTTTT	CASSETGGQVNTGELFF
-	-	TRBJ1-6	TRBV6-4	TGTGCCAGCAGTGTATCAGCGGAGAATTCACCCCTCCACTTT	CASSVSAENSPLHF
-	TRBD2	TRBJ2-3	TRBV14	TGTGCCAGCAGCCCCTGGGGGGGTACTAGCACAGATACGCAGTATTTT	CASSPWGGTSTDTQYF
-	TRBD1	TRBJ1-2	TRBV5-6	TGTGCCAGCAGCCCAGGGGCCGACAGGGCCAACTATGGCTACACCTTC	CASSPGADRANYGYTF
-	TRBD2	TRBJ2-1	TRBV4-3	TGCGCCAGCAGCCCTGGACTAGCGGGTTGGGGAAATGAGCAGTTCTTC	CASSPGLAGWGNEQFF
-	-	TRBJ2-6	TRBV27	TGTGCCAGCAGCATCAGGGGTTCTGGGGCCAACGTCCTGACTTTC	CASSIRGSGANVLTF
few	TRBD1	TRBJ1-5	TRBV19	TGTGCCAGTAGCATCTGGGGGACAGATCAGCCCCAGCATTTT	CASSIWGTDQPQHF
few	TRBD2	TRBJ2-1	TRBV2	TGTGCCAGCAAGGCGGGGGACCTCTCCTACAATGAGCAGTTCTTC	CASKAGDLSYNEQFF
-	TRBD2	TRBJ2-2	TRBV19	TGTGCCAGTAGTCGTACGATAGCGGGGGATGTCCGAAACACCGGGGAGCTGTTTTTT	CASSRTIAGDVRNTGELFF
once	-	TRBJ1-2	TRBV6-1	TGTGCCAGCAGTGTTGCGGGGCGAGGCTACACCTTC	CASSVAGRGYTF
-	TRBD2	TRBJ2-1	TRBV5-1	TGCGCCAGCAGCTTAGCTAGCGGGGGAAGCAATGAGCAGTTCTTC	CASSLASGGSNEQFF
-	-	TRBJ1-6	TRBV5-1	TGCGCCAGCAGCATTCAGGGACCCCTTTCACCCCTCCACTTT	CASSIQGPLSPLHF
-	-	TRBJ2-1	TRBV4-1	TGCGCCAGCAGCCAAATCGACATGATGGCCTACAATGAGCAGTTCTTC	CASSQIDMMAYNEQFF
-	-	TRBJ2-7	TRBV6-6	TGTGCCAGCAGCTCCGGGATAACCTACGAGCAGTACTTC	CASSSGITYEQYF
-	-	TRBJ1-1	TRBV6-5	TGTGCCACCCGAACCCGGGGCGACACTGAAGCTTTCTTT	CATRTRGDTEAFF
-	-	TRBJ2-1	TRBV11-3	TGTGCCAGCAGCGGAAACAGCAATGAGCAGTTCTTC	CASSGNSNEQFF
few	-	TRBJ2-7	TRBV5-1	TGCGCCAGCAGTTGGTTTTCCCCTCATTACGAGCAGTACTTC	CASSWFSPHYEQYF
few	-	TRBJ1-1	TRBV5-1	TGCGCCAGCAGCGTGGGGACAACCGACACTGAAGCTTTCTTT	CASSVGTTDTEAFF
few	-	TRBJ1-6	TRBV11-2	TGTGCCAGCAGCTTAGGGGGGGCCCGGAAGAATTCACCCCTCCACTTT	CASSLGGARKNSPLHF
-	TRBD1	TRBJ1-4	TRBV18	TGTGCCAGCTCACCCCCCAACGACAGGGGAGCTAATGAAAAACTGTTTTTT	CASSPPNDRGANEKLFF
few	-	TRBJ2-5	TRBV6-5	TGTGCCAGCAGTAACTCTGGGGAGACCCAGTACTTC	CASSNSGETQYF
-	TRBD2	TRBJ2-5	TRBV2	TGTGCCAGCAGCCGACTAGCGGGGGTCGGGGAGACCCAGTACTTC	CASSRLAGVGETQYF
few	-	TRBJ1-1	TRBV10-1	TGCGCCAGCAGTGAAAGTGGCCTGCCGGAAGCTTTCTTT	CASSESGLPEAFF
-	-	TRBJ1-1	TRBV4-2	TGTGCCAGCAGCCAAGATAGTGGGACACCGAACACTGAAGCTTTCTTT	CASSQDSGTPNTEAFF
-	-	TRBJ1-5	TRBV19	TGTGCCAGTAGTACAGGAGACTACAATCAGCCCCAGCATTTT	CASSTGDYNQPQHF
few	TRBD2	TRBJ2-1	TRBV10-1	TGCGCCAGCAGTGAGTCTAGCGGGTCCAGCTCCTACAATGAGCAGTTCTTC	CASSESSGSSSYNEQFF
few	-	TRBJ2-3	TRBV5-1	TGCGCCAGCAGCTTGAAAGGGGGGGCCACCAACACAGATACGCAGTATTTT	CASSLKGGATNTDTQYF
-	-	TRBJ1-1	TRBV7-6	TGTGCCAGCAGCTTAAATGGGGCAGTCATGAACACTGAAGCTTTCTTT	CASSLNGAVMNTEAFF
few	-	TRBJ1-1	TRBV9	TGTGCCAGCAGCGTAAGCCCGAAAGTGTTAAACACTGAAGCTTTCTTT	CASSVSPKVLNTEAFF
-	TRBD1	TRBJ2-7	TRBV7-8	TGTGCCAGCAGCTTCTTTGAGACAGGGGCAGACGAGCAGTACTTC	CASSFFETGADEQYF
-	-	TRBJ1-2	TRBV9	TGTGCCAGCAGCCCCCCGGGGACCGGAGTAAACTATGGCTACACCTTC	CASSPPGTGVNYGYTF